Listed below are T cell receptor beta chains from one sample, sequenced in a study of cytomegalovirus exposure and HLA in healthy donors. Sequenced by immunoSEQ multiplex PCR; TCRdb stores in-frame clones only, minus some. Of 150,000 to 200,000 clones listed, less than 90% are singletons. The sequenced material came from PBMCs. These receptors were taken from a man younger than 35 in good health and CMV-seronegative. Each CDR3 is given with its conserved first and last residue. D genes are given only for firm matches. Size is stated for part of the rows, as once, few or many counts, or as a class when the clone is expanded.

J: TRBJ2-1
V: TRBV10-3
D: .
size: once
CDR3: CAIRRLHNEQFF
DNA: TGTGCCATCAGGCGACTGCACAATGAGCAGTTCTTC

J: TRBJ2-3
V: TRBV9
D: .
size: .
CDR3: CASSVGSPTDTQYF
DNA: TGTGCCAGCAGCGTGGGCAGCCCCACAGATACGCAGTATTTT

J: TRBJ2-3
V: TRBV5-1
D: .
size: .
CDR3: CASSTDPDTQYF
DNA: TGCGCCAGCAGCACTGATCCGGATACGCAGTATTTT

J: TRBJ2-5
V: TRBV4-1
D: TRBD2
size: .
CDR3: CASSQGVAGGRVTKTQYF
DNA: TGCGCCAGCAGCCAAGGGGTAGCGGGGGGGCGGGTGACCAAGACCCAGTACTTC

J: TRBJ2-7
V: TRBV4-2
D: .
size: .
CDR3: CASSQEAQSPHF
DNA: TGTGCCAGCAGCCAAGAGGCCCAATCACCTCACTTC

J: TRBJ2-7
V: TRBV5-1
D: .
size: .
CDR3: CASSLLAVGSYEQYF
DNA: TGCGCCAGCAGCTTGTTAGCGGTGGGCTCCTACGAGCAGTACTTC

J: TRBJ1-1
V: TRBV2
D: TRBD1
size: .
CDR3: CASSAQGGSEAFF
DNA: TGTGCCAGCAGTGCACAGGGGGGCTCCGAAGCTTTCTTT

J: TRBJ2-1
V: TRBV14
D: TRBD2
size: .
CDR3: CASSHVPGLAGADEQFF
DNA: TGTGCCAGCAGCCACGTCCCGGGACTAGCGGGAGCAGATGAGCAGTTCTTC

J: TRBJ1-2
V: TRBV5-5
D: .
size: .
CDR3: CASSRDRSALYGYTF
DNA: TGTGCCAGCAGCCGAGACAGGTCGGCTCTCTATGGCTACACCTTC

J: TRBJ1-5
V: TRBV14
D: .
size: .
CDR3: CASSQEIGGPQHF
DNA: TGTGCCAGCAGCCAAGAAATCGGAGGGCCCCAGCATTTT

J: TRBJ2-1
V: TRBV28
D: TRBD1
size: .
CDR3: CASSRGGTGNEQFF
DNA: TGTGCCAGCAGCCGAGGGGGGACAGGGAATGAGCAGTTCTTC

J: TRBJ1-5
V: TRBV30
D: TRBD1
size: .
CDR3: CAWSTPGQGGNQPQHF
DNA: TGTGCCTGGAGTACCCCCGGACAGGGGGGCAATCAGCCCCAGCATTTT

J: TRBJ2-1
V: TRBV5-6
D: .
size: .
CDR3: CASSLVPGNEQFF
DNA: TGTGCCAGCAGCTTGGTCCCGGGCAATGAGCAGTTCTTC

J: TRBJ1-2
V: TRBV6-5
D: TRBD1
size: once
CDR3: CATQPDREPYGYTF
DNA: TGTGCCACCCAACCAGACAGGGAACCTTATGGCTACACCTTC

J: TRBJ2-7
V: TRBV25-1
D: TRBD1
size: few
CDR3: CASSAGTGPPYEQYF
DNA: TGTGCCAGCAGTGCTGGGACAGGGCCACCCTACGAGCAGTACTTC

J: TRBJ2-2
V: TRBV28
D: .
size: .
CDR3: CASSSAEGGRTGELFF
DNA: TGTGCCAGCAGTTCCGCGGAAGGGGGTCGGACCGGGGAGCTGTTTTTT

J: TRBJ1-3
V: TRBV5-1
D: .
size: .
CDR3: CASSDSGLSGNTIYF
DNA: TGCGCCAGCAGCGACAGCGGGCTCTCTGGAAACACCATATATTTT

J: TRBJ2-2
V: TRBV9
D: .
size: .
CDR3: CASSVRENTGELFF
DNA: TGTGCCAGCAGCGTGAGAGAGAACACCGGGGAGCTGTTTTTT

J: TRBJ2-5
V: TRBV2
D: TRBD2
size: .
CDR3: CASSGVAGAQETQYF
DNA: TGTGCCAGCAGTGGGGTAGCGGGAGCTCAGGAGACCCAGTACTTC

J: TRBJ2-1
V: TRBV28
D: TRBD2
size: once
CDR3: CASSRLADYNEQFF
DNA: TGTGCCAGCAGTCGACTAGCGGATTACAATGAGCAGTTCTTC

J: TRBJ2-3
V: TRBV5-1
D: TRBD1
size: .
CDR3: CASSLDGQGATDTQYF
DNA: TGCGCCAGCAGCTTGGATGGGCAGGGGGCAACAGATACGCAGTATTTT

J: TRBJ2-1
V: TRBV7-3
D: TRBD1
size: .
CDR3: CASSLSKGDRGLAIQFF
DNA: TGTGCCAGCAGCTTATCAAAAGGGGACAGGGGCCTCGCGATACAGTTCTTC

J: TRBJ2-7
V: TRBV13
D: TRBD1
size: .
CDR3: CASSRDRGHEQYF
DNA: TGTGCCAGCAGCCGGGACAGGGGACACGAGCAGTACTTC

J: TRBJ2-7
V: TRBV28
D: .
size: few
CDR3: CASSFTYRAYSYEQYF
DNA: TGTGCCAGCAGTTTTACGTACAGGGCTTACTCCTACGAGCAGTACTTC

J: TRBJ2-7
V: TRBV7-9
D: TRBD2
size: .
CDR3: CASSSRLAGVNEQYF
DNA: TGTGCCAGCAGCTCCCGACTAGCGGGGGTTAACGAGCAGTACTTC

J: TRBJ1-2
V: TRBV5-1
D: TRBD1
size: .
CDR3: CASSPEGTDYGYTF
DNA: TGCGCCAGCAGCCCTGAAGGGACAGACTATGGCTACACCTTC

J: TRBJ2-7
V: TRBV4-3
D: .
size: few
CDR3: CASSQDLGGGAYEQYF
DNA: TGCGCCAGCAGCCAAGATCTTGGTGGAGGGGCCTACGAGCAGTACTTC

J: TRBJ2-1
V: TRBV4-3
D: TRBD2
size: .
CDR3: CASSQDLAGGTYNEQFF
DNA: TGCGCCAGCAGCCAAGATCTAGCGGGAGGTACCTACAATGAGCAGTTCTTC

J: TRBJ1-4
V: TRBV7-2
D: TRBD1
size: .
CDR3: CASSRITGVDEKLFF
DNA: TGTGCCAGCAGCCGTATCACAGGGGTGGATGAAAAACTGTTTTTT

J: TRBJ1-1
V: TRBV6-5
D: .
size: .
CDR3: CASSYSQGSTEAFF
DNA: TGTGCCAGCAGTTACTCGCAGGGTTCCACTGAAGCTTTCTTT

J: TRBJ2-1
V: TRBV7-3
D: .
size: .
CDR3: CASSTSASSYNEQFF
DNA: TGTGCCAGCAGCACCAGTGCCAGCTCCTACAATGAGCAGTTCTTC

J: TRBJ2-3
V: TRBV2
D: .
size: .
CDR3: CASSERGTPLGDTQYF
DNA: TGTGCCAGCAGTGAAAGGGGAACCCCCCTTGGGGATACGCAGTATTTT

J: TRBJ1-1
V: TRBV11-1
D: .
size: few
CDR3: CASSSPIDTEAFF
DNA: TGTGCCAGCAGCTCCCCTATCGACACTGAAGCTTTCTTT

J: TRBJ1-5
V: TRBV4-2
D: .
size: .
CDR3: CASSLAGGDQPQHF
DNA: TGTGCCAGCAGCTTGGCCGGGGGAGACCAGCCCCAGCATTTT

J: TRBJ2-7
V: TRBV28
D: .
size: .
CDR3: CASSKSYEQYF
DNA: TGTGCCAGCAGCAAGAGCTACGAGCAGTACTTC

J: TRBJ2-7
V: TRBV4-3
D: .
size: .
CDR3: CASSQAGRREQYF
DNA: TGCGCCAGCAGCCAAGCTGGACGGAGGGAGCAGTACTTC

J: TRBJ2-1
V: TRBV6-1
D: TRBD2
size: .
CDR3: CASSGWASGRNEQFF
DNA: TGTGCCAGCAGTGGTTGGGCTAGCGGGAGAAATGAGCAGTTCTTC

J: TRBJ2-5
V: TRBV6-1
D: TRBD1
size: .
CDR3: CASSPRWTGQETQYF
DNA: TGTGCCAGCAGTCCAAGGTGGACAGGCCAAGAGACCCAGTACTTC

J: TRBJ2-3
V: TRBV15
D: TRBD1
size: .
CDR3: CATSTETGQGRDTQYF
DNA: TGTGCCACCAGCACTGAAACGGGACAGGGCAGAGATACGCAGTATTTT

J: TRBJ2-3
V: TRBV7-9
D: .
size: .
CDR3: CASSFNSKGPDTQYF
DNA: TGTGCCAGCAGCTTCAACTCAAAGGGGCCAGATACGCAGTATTTT

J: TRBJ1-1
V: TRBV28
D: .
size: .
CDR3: CASSTPFSITEAFF
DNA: TGTGCCAGCAGTACCCCTTTTAGTATTACTGAAGCTTTCTTT

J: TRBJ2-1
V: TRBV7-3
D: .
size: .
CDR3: CASSLGQSYNEQFF
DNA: TGTGCCAGCAGCTTAGGGCAGTCCTACAATGAGCAGTTCTTC